This entry features one T cell receptor beta chain sequence. Its target antigen remains unknown. Per-nucleotide qualities are absent, and no much larger clonotype sits a single base away. The immunoSEQ Assay was used to sequence TCRbeta CDR3 regions. After extraction, genomic DNA underwent amplification by bias-controlled multiplex PCR, followed by high-throughput sequencing. The original pipeline was this. Collapsing and filtering of sequences were performed to quantify the absolute abundance of each unique TCRbeta CDR3 region. T cell fraction was estimated by normalization of TCRbeta template counts to usable DNA, with usable DNA being measured through amplification of reference genes present in all nucleated cells. Repertoire TCRs were annotated as SARS-CoV-2-specific by exact matching of V gene, CDR3 amino acid sequence and J gene to a known reactive TCR set. The reference SARS-CoV-2 TCR set came from MIRA and was filtered for enrichment in COVID-19-positive ImmuneCODE repertoires, removing public or cross-reactive TCRs. Using the MIRA antigens, annotated TCRs were further analysed by specific ORF or by position within an ORF. Breadth was defined as the number of annotated unique rearrangements divided by the total number of unique productive rearrangements, and depth was defined as the summed frequency of the annotated unique rearrangements. Two-sided Wilcoxon rank-sum tests were applied when comparing TCR breadth between groups. Drawn from immuneACCESS, this table holds only the in-frame rearrangements with V and J called that TCRdb kept. Clones are partly lost; checked studies trace under half to an unresolved V gene and leave the rest unexplained. The V and J calls and the clone size are those of that table, but D and trimming were determined from the DNA. The table for this sample lists a few hundred thousand clones; roughly 90% of them were counted only once. The ten biggest clones cover approximately 5.8% of the sample.

This sample stems from a study of Ad26.COV2.S vaccination and SARS-CoV-2 variants (dated by TCRdb to about 2021). Turning to the overall study: Vaccine-arm donors were drawn from COV1001, a multicentre, randomized, double-blind, placebo-controlled phase I-IIa trial of Ad26.COV2.S in healthy adults. TCRbeta repertoire sequencing served as the tool for gauging how specific and how broad the SARS-CoV-2-reactive T cell receptors were following Ad26.COV2.S vaccination. Trial participants were randomized into five groups of five, in which low-dose or high-dose Ad26.COV2.S was given once or twice, or placebo was given on both occasions. Investigators did not know the trial group allocation while performing experiments and assessing outcomes. Ad26.COV2.S was administered intramuscularly at a dose of 5x10^10 or 1x10^11 viral particles, either as one shot or as two shots given 56 days apart. A total of 32 samples were included in the TCR-sequenced set, comprising around 20 Ad26.COV2.S vaccine recipients, 5 placebo recipients and 8 SARS-CoV-2 convalescent individuals. Results the study describes overall, beyond this receptor: Spike-specific TCR breadth was higher in Ad26.COV2.S recipients than in placebo recipients (P = 0.0014). Vaccine and placebo recipients had comparable non-spike TCR breadth, which fits with the vaccine containing only spike. Comparing responses between vaccine doses or regimens was not something the study was powered to do. After vaccination, spike-specific CD8+ and CD4+ T cell responses were reported to show substantial breadth. The authors noted that total T cell responses may have been underestimated by the TCR breadth and depth analyses.

Per the publication, the treatment or condition label means: 19 received Ad26.COV2.S at low or high dose, single or two shots; five or six received placebo; per-sample allocation not given. For vaccine and placebo recipients, repertoires were sequenced using samples collected on day 63 after the first injection. Between 29 July and 7 August 2020, Cohort 1b enrolled about two dozen adults aged 18-55 years at one site in Boston, USA. Ad26.COV2.S consisted of a replication-incompetent adenovirus type 26 vector by which a prefusion-stabilized SARS-CoV-2 spike protein from the original Wuhan strain was expressed. The CDR3 runs 15 residues from the cysteine to the phenylalanine. Solely the CDR3 DNA is kept, with 45 bases framed from the first base. V is pruned by 3 bases and J by 5 bases, leaving 8 bases of the junction without a gene match. The germline V gene encodes CDR1 LGHNT and CDR2 FRNRAP.

The V gene is TRBV12-5 and the J gene is TRBJ2-3; TRBD2 lines up with 7 middle nucleotides. The input for sequencing was peripheral blood, taken in a trial of Ad26.COV2.S vaccine versus placebo. The clonotype was recovered from a person aged 18 to 59 who received the Ad26.COV2.S COVID-19 vaccine or a placebo. The CDR3 loop reads CASGLGEGVKDTQYF. The DNA reads TGTGCTAGTGGTTTAGGGGAGGGTGTCAAAGATACGCAGTATTTT.